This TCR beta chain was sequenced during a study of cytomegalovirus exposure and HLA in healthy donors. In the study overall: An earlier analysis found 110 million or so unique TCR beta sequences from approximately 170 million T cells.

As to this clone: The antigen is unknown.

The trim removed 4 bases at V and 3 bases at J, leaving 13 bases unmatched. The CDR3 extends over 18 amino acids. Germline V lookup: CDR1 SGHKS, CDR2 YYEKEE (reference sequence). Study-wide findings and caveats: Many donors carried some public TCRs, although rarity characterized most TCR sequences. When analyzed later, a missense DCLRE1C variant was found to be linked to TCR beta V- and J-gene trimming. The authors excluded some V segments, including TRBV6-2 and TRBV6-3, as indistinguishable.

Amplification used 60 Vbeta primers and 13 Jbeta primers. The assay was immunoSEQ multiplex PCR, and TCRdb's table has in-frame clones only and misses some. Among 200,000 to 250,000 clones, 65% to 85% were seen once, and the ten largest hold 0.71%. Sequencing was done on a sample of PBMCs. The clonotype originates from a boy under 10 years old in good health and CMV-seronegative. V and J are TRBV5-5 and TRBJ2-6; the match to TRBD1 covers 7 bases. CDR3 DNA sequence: TGTGCCAGCAGCCCCCCCTACGAGGGGGCAATTGGGGCCAACGTCCTGACTTTC. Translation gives CASSPPYEGAIGANVLTF.